Presented here are 21 T cell receptor beta chains from one specimen sequenced in a study of beta chain features in type 1 diabetes. Expressed TCRB transcripts were sequenced because the isolated RNA had all been reverse transcribed beforehand. The repertoire was sequenced with immunoSEQ multiplex PCR; TCRdb's copy has only in-frame clones and lacks some. The repertoire holds approximately 150,000 clones, around 13% seen once, with approximately 1.3% in the top ten. These receptors are not linked to any known antigen. General study results and limits: The study found moderately but significantly shorter TCRB CDR3s in all four CD4+ subsets of Type 1 diabetes patients.

The specimen was central memory CD4+ T cells from blood. These receptors all come from a man younger than 30 with type 1 diabetes.

This clone has only a few counts. The gene calls are TRBV19 and TRBJ2-5; 9 nucleotides align to TRBD1. The CDR3 contains 16 residues. Trimming cost V 6 bases and J 3 bases; bases outside gene matches: 11. In germline, CDR1 is LNHDA, CDR2 SQIVND (reference sequence). The CDR3 protein is CASSPSGTGREETQYF. The CDR3 DNA follows: TGTGCCAGTAGCCCCAGTGGGACAGGGAGAGAAGAGACCCAGTACTTC. The entire variable domain, with the rest obtained from reference TRBV19 and TRBJ2-5, is as follows: DGGITQSPKYLFRKEGQNVTLSCEQNLNHDAMYWYRQDPGQGLRLIYYSQIVNDFQKGDIAEGYSVSREKKESFPLTVTSAQKNPTAFYLCASSPSGTGREETQYFGPGTRLLVL.

This clone was counted a few times. V is TRBV2 and J is TRBJ1-5; TRBD1 aligns across 7 bases. J was trimmed by 4 bases and V by 7 bases; bases with no gene match: 10. This CDR3 is 15 amino acids long. Germline loops: CDR1 SNHLY, CDR2 FYNNEI. CDR3 DNA sequence: TGTGCCAGCAAGTCTCAGGGGGGGTGGAATCAGCCCCAGCATTTT. This sequence encodes CASKSQGGWNQPQHF.

J is TRBJ2-5 and V is TRBV7-6; D may correspond to TRBD1 or TRBD2 (5 bases each). Germline values: CDR1 SGHVS, CDR2 FNYEAQ. The CDR3 covers 13 residues. V lost 4 bases, J lost 5 bases, and 11 bases lay in between. The CDR3 DNA sequence: TGTGCCAGCAGCTCCGGGGCGGAGGAGACCCAGTACTTC. Translating it yields CASSSGAEETQYF. The variable domain in full, with the rest retrieved from reference TRBV7-6 and TRBJ2-5, is GAGVSQSPRYKVTKRGQDVALRCDPISGHVSLYWYRQALGQGPEFLTYFNYEAQQDKSGLPNDRFSAERPEGSISTLTIQRTEQRDSAMYRCASSSGAEETQYFGPGTRLLVL.

V and J are TRBV4-1 and TRBJ1-2, with a possible D match to TRBD1 (6 bases). The germline V gene encodes CDR1 MGHRA and CDR2 YSYEKL. The V gene lost 4 bases and the J gene lost 8 bases, with 20 bases spanning the gap. This CDR3 has 15 amino acids. This CDR3 reads CASSPYEGQGYGYTF. Written as DNA, the CDR3 is TGCGCCAGCAGCCCCTACGAGGGGCAGGGGTACGGCTACACCTTC.

This clone has only a few counts. This chain links TRBV7-9 with TRBJ1-2, with D possibly matching TRBD1 (5 bases). Germline CDR1 and CDR2: SEHNR and FQNEAQ (reference sequence). This CDR3 comprises 13 residues. The V gene lost 3 bases and the J gene lost 4 bases, with 9 bases spanning the gap. The CDR3 DNA follows: TGTGCCAGCAGCTTGCAGGGTGTCTATGGCTACACCTTC. This codes for CASSLQGVYGYTF.

The V call is TRBV20-1, the J call TRBJ2-7; D is possibly TRBD1 (5 bases). With 7 bases removed from V and 3 bases from J, the gap between germline ends came to 10 bases. CDR1 and CDR2 from the germline V gene are DFQATT and SNEGSKA (reference sequence). This CDR3 region has 11 residues. CDR3 loop: CSVRRDYEQYF. The CDR3 DNA is TGCAGTGTTCGCAGGGACTACGAGCAGTACTTC.

V usage is TRBV2 and J usage is TRBJ1-1, with 7 bases fitting TRBD1. The trim removed 6 bases at V and 4 bases at J, leaving 8 bases unmatched. This CDR3 contains 14 residues. Germline CDR1 SNHLY, CDR2 FYNNEI. The CDR3 sequence is CASRKGEGATEAFF. In nucleotides, the CDR3 is TGTGCCAGCAGGAAAGGAGAGGGGGCCACTGAAGCTTTCTTT.

Only a few counts were recorded for this clone. The chain carries TRBV25-1 and TRBJ1-1; D perhaps matches TRBD1 (6 bases). The CDR3 contains 14 residues. Per germline, CDR1 MGHDK and CDR2 SYGVNS. Trimming stripped 6 bases from V and 7 bases from J, with 18 bases between. The chain's CDR3 is CASSLVGGANEAFF. CDR3 nucleotides: TGTGCCAGCAGCCTCGTAGGGGGGGCTAATGAAGCTTTCTTT.

This clone was counted between two and nine times. V is TRBV19 and J is TRBJ2-1, with 7 bases fitting TRBD1. CDR1 LNHDA and CDR2 SQIVND come from the germline V gene (reference sequence). This CDR3 spans 15 amino acids. Germline trimming cut 10 bases from V and 2 bases from J; bases unmatched to any gene: 11. CDR3 sequence: CATSTGPGTYNEQFF. As DNA, the CDR3 is TGTGCCACGTCGACAGGGCCGGGGACCTACAATGAGCAGTTCTTC. Combining the CDR3 with reference TRBV19 and TRBJ2-1 gives the whole variable domain DGGITQSPKYLFRKEGQNVTLSCEQNLNHDAMYWYRQDPGQGLRLIYYSQIVNDFQKGDIAEGYSVSREKKESFPLTVTSAQKNPTAFYLCATSTGPGTYNEQFFGPGTRLTVL.

In this sample, this clone turned up a few times. This rearrangement joins TRBV29-1 to TRBJ1-1; D remains ambiguous. CDR1 and CDR2 (germline): SQVTM, ANQGSEA. V lost 4 bases to trimming and J lost 0 bases, with 9 bases between them. The CDR3 loop spans 13 amino acids. In DNA, the CDR3 is TGCAGCGTTGCTCTTCGGATGAACACTGAAGCTTTCTTT. Encoded protein: CSVALRMNTEAFF.

The CDR3 sequence: CASSKVPRGAGANVLTF. Here the CDR3 DNA reads TGTGCCAGCAGTAAGGTACCTCGGGGGGCTGGGGCCAACGTCCTGACTTTC. The chain joins TRBV27 to TRBJ2-6; 7 bases line up with TRBD2. Germline CDR1 and CDR2: MNHEY and SMNVEV (reference sequence). The CDR3 is 17 amino acids. Trimming took 5 bases from V and 2 from J; bases not matched to a gene: 9.

This clone has ten or more counts. The chain uses TRBV7-9 and TRBJ2-5; 7 bases map to TRBD1. In germline, CDR1 is SEHNR, CDR2 FQNEAQ (reference sequence). This CDR3 region has 14 residues. V was clipped by 4 bases and J by 5 bases; unmatched bases: 7. Here the CDR3 reads CASSSTGQTETQYF. The CDR3 nucleotides are TGTGCCAGCAGCTCCACGGGACAGACGGAGACCCAGTACTTC.

The chain couples TRBV2 to TRBJ2-7, with 10 bases that match TRBD1. The CDR3 loop spans 15 amino acids. Germline V gene data show CDR1 as SNHLY and CDR2 as FYNNEI. The junction had 6 bases not matched to a gene; V was cut back by 5 bases and J by 2 bases. As DNA, the CDR3 is TGTGCCAGCAGTAACCGGGACAGGGGAACCTACGAGCAGTACTTC. This gives the protein CASSNRDRGTYEQYF.

This clone was recorded many times. The chain carries TRBV30 and TRBJ2-7; D perhaps matches TRBD2 (6 bases). Per germline, CDR1 GTSNPN and CDR2 SVGIG (reference sequence). V lost 2 bases, J lost 3 bases, and 14 bases lay in between. The CDR3 covers 14 residues. The CDR3 DNA reads as TGTGCCTGGAGTATAAACGGGGGTGGCTACGAGCAGTACTTC. It specifies CAWSINGGGYEQYF.

This clone was seen many times. The chain is built from TRBV2 and TRBJ1-1; D unresolved. The germline V gene has CDR1 SNHLY and CDR2 FYNNEI. The CDR3 has 12 residues. V was pared by 5 bases and J by 0 bases, with 4 bases between. CDR3 residues: CASSIMNTEAFF. CDR3 bases: TGTGCCAGCAGTATCATGAACACTGAAGCTTTCTTT.

This clone was counted a few times. The chain combines TRBV28 with TRBJ1-6, with 7 nucleotides matching TRBD1. CDR3 length: 15 amino acids. Germline-derived CDR1 and CDR2 are MDHEN and SYDVKM. Trimming at V came to 6 bases and at J to 7 bases, leaving 9 bases not matched to a gene. The CDR3 sequence is CASRGSGTANSPLHF. Written as DNA, the CDR3 is TGTGCCAGCAGAGGGTCCGGGACAGCAAATTCACCCCTCCACTTT.

This clone was seen a few times. The chain carries TRBV6-1 and TRBJ2-5; D is uncertain. The V gene's germline CDR1 is MNHNS and CDR2 SASEGT. V lost 7 bases, J lost 3 bases, and 9 bases lay in between. This CDR3 spans 12 amino acids. The CDR3 reads CASTNPEETQYF. For the CDR3, the DNA is TGTGCCAGCACCAACCCAGAAGAGACCCAGTACTTC.

Only a few counts were recorded for this clone. This chain links TRBV10-3 with TRBJ2-7; TRBD1 agrees at 8 bases. The V and J ends lost 8 bases and 0 bases, in that order; junction bases with no gene match: 3. In germline, CDR1 is ENHRY, CDR2 SYGVKD. The CDR3 spans 13 residues. The CDR3 loop reads CAILGQDSYEQYF. The DNA for the CDR3 is TGTGCCATCCTGGGACAGGACTCCTACGAGCAGTACTTC.

This clone has a handful of counts. The gene calls are TRBV19 and TRBJ1-1; 8 bases are a match to TRBD1. The CDR3 consists of 18 residues. Germline trimming cut 3 bases from V and 0 bases from J; bases unmatched to any gene: 12. CDR1 LNHDA and CDR2 SQIVND come from the germline V gene (reference sequence). The CDR3 region has the DNA TGTGCCAGTAGTATTGGGAGAGCGACAGGGGAACTGAACACTGAAGCTTTCTTT. Its translation: CASSIGRATGELNTEAFF.

This clone was seen only a few times. The V call is TRBV5-1, the J call TRBJ2-7; TRBD1 might be the D (5 bases). Germline-derived CDR1 and CDR2 are SGHRS and YFSETQ. Trimming left V 4 bases short and J 2 bases short, with 13 bases between. CDR3 length equals 14 residues. CDR3 nucleotides: TGCGCCAGCAGCCCTCGACAGTATGCCTACGAGCAGTACTTC. This encodes CASSPRQYAYEQYF.

This clone showed up just a few times. The chain links TRBV28 to TRBJ2-6, with 8 bases aligning to TRBD2. The CDR3 is 18 amino acids. Germline V gives CDR1 MDHEN, CDR2 SYDVKM. Trimming cost V 5 bases and J 4 bases; bases outside gene matches: 13. The DNA of the CDR3 is TGTGCCAGCAGTGTCGGGGGGGCCCCTTTAGGCGGGGCCAACGTCCTGACTTTC. Encoded protein: CASSVGGAPLGGANVLTF.